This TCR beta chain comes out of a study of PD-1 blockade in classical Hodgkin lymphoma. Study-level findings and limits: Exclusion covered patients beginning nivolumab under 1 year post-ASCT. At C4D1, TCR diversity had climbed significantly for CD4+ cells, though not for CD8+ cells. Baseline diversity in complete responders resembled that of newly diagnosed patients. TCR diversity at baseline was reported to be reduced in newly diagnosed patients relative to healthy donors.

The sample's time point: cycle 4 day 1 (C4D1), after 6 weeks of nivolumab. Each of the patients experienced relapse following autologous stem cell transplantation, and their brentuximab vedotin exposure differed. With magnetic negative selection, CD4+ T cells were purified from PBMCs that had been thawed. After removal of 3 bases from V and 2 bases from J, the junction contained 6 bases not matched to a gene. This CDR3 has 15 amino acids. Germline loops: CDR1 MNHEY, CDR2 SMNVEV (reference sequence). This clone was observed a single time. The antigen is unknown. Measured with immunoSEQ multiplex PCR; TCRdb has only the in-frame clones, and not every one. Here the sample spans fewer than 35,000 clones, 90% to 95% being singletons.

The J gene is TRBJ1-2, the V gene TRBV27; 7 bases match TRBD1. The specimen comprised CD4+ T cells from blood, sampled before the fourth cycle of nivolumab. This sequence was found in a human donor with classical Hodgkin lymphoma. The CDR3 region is CASSFLRQGNYGYTF. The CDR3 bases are TGTGCCAGCAGTTTTCTCCGACAGGGAAACTATGGCTACACCTTC.